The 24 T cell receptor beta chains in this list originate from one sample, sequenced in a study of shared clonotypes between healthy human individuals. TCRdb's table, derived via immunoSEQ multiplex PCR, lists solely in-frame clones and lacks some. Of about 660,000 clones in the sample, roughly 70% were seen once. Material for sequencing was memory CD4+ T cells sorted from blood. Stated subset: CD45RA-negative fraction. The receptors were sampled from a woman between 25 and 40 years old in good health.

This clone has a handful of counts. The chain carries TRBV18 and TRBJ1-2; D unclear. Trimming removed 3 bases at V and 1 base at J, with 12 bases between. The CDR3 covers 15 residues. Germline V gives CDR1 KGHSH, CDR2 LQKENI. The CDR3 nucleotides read TGTGCCAGCTCACCGGTCAACTCAAATAACTATGGCTACACCTTC. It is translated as CASSPVNSNNYGYTF.

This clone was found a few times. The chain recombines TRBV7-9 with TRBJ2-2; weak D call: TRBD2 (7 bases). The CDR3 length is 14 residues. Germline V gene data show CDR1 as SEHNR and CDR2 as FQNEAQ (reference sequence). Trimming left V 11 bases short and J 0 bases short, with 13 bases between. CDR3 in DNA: TGTGCCGGGCGGGGGCTCGCGAACACCGGGGAGCTGTTTTTT. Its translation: CAGRGLANTGELFF.

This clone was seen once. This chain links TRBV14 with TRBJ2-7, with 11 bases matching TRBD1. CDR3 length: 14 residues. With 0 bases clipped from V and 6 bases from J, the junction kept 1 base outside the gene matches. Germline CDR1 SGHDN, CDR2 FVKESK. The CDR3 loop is CASSQEGTGGEQYF. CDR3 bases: TGTGCCAGCAGCCAAGAGGGGACAGGGGGCGAGCAGTACTTC.

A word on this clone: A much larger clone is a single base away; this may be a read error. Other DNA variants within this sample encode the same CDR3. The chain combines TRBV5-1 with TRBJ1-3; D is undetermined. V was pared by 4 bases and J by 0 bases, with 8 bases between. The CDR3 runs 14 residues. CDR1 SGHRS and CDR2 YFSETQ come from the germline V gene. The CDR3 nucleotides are TGCGCCAGCAGCCCCGGAACCTCTGGAAACACCATATATTTT. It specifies CASSPGTSGNTIYF.

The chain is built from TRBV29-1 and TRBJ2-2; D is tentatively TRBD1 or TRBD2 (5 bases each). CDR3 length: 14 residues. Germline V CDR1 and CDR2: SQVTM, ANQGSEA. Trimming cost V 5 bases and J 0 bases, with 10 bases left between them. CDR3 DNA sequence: TGCAGCGTTCAGAGGGACCCGAACACCGGGGAGCTGTTTTTT. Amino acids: CSVQRDPNTGELFF.

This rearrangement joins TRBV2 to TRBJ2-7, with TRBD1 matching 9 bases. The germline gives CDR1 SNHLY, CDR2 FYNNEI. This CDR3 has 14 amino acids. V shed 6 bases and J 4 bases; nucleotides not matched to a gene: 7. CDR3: CASSGQGNWYEQYF. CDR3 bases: TGTGCCAGCAGCGGACAGGGGAACTGGTACGAGCAGTACTTC.

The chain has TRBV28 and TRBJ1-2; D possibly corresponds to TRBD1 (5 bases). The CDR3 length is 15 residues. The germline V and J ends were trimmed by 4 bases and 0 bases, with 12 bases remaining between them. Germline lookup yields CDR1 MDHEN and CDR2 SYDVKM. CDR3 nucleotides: TGTGCCAGCAGTTCGGGACCGCTAGCTAACTATGGCTACACCTTC. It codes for CASSSGPLANYGYTF.

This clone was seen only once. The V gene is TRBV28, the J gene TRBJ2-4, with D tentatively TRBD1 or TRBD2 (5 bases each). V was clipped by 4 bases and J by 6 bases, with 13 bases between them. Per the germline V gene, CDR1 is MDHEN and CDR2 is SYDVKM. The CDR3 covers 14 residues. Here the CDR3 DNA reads TGTGCCAGCAGTTCACGGGACGGAATAAACATTCAGTACTTC. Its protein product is CASSSRDGINIQYF.

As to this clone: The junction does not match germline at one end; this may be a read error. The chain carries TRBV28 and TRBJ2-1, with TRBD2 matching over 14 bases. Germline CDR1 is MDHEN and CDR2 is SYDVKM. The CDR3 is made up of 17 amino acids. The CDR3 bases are TGTGCCAGCACCGGGACTAGCGGGAGCCCCTCCTCCAATGAGCAGTTCTTC. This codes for CASTGTSGSPSSNEQFF. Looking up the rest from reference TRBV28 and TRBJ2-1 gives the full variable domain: DVKVTQSSRYLVKRTGEKVFLECVQDMDHENMFWYRQDPGLGLRLIYFSYDVKMKEKGDIPEGYSVSREKKERFSLILESASTNQTSMYLCASTGTSGSPSSNEQFFGPGTRLTVL.

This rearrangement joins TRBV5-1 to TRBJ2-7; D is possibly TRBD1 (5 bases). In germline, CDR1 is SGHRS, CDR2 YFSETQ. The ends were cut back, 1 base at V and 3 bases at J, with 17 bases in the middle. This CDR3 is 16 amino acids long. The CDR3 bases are TGCGCCAGCAGCTTGATTGGGGCAGAGACCCTCTACGAGCAGTACTTC. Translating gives CASSLIGAETLYEQYF.

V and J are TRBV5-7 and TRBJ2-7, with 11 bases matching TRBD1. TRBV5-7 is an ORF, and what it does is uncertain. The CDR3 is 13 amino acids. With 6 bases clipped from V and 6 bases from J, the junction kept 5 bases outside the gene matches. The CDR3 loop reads CASTPGQGGEQYF. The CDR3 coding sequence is TGTGCCAGCACCCCGGGACAGGGGGGCGAGCAGTACTTC.

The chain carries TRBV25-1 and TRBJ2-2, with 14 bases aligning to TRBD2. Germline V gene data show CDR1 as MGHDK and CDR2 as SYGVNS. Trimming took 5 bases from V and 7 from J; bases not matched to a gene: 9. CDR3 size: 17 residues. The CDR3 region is CASSTRLAGGPVGELFF. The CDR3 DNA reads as TGTGCCAGCAGTACCCGACTAGCGGGAGGGCCGGTCGGGGAGCTGTTTTTT.

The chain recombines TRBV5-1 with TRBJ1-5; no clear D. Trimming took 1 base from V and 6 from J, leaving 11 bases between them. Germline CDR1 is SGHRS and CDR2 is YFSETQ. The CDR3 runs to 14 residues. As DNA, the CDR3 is TGCGCCAGCAGCTTGAACGGGCTTGGTCAGCCCCAGCATTTT. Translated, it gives CASSLNGLGQPQHF.

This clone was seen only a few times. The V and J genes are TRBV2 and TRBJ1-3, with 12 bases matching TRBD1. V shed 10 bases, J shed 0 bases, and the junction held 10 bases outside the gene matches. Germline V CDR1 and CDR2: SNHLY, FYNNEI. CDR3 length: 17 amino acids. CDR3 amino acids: CATPGQGARSSGNTIYF. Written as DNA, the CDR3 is TGTGCCACGCCGGGACAGGGGGCTCGGAGCTCTGGAAACACCATATATTTT.

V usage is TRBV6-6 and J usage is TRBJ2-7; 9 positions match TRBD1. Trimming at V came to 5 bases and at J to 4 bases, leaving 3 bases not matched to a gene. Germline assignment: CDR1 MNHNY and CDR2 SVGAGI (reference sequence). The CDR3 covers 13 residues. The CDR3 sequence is CASSRDRVYEQYF. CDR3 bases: TGTGCCAGCAGTCGGGACAGGGTATACGAGCAGTACTTC.

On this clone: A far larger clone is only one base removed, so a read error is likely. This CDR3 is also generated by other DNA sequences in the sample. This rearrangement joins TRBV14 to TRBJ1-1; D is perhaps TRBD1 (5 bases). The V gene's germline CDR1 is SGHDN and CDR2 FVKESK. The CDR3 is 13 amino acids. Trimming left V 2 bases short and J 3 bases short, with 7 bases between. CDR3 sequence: CASSQQGDTEAFF. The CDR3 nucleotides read TGTGCCAGCAGCCAACAGGGAGACACTGAAGCTTTCTTT.

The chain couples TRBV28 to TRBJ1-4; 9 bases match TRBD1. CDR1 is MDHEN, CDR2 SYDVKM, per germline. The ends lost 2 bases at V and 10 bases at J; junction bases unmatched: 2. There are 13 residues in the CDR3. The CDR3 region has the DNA TGTGCCAGCAGTTTAGCACAGGGGGCAAAACTGTTTTTT. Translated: CASSLAQGAKLFF.

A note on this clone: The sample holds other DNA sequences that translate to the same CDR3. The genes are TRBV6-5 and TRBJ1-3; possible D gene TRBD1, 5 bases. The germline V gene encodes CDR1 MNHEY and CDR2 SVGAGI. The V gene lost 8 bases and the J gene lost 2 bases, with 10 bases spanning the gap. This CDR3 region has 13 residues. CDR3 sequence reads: CASRRGAGNTIYF. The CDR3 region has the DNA TGTGCCAGCCGGAGAGGGGCTGGAAACACCATATATTTT.

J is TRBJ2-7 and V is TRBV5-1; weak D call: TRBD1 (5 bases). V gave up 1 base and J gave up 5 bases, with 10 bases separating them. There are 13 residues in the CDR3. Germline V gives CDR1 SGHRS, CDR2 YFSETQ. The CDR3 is CASSLRQGDEQYF. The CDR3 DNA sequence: TGCGCCAGCAGCTTGAGGCAGGGCGACGAGCAGTACTTC.

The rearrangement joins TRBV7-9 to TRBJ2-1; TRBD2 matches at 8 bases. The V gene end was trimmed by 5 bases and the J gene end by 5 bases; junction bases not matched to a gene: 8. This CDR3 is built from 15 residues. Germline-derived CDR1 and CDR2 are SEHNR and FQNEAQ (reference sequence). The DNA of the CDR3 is TGTGCCAGCAGCCCTCCCGGGACTAGGAACAATGAGCAGTTCTTC. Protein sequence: CASSPPGTRNNEQFF. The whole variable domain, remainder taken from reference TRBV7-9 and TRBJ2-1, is DTGVSQNPRHKITKRGQNVTFRCDPISEHNRLYWYRQTLGQGPEFLTYFQNEAQLEKSRLLSDRFSAERPKGSFSTLEIQRTEQGDSAMYLCASSPPGTRNNEQFFGPGTRLTVL.

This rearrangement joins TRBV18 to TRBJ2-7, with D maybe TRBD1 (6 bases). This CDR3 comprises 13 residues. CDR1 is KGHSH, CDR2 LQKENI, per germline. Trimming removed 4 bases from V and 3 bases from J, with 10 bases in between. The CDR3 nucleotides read TGTGCCAGCTCACTGGGGGCGAGCTACGAGCAGTACTTC. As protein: CASSLGASYEQYF.

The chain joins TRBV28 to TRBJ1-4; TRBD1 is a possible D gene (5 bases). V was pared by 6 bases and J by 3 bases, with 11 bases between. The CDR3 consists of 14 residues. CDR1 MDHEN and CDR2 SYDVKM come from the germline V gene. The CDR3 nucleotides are TGTGCCAGCAGCTTAACAGGAGCTAATGAAAAACTGTTTTTT. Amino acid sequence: CASSLTGANEKLFF.

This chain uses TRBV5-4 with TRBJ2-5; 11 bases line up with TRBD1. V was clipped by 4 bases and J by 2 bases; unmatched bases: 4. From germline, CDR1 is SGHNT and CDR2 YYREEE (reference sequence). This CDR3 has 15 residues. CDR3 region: CASSADRGLQETQYF. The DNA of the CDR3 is TGTGCCAGCAGCGCGGACAGGGGGCTACAAGAGACCCAGTACTTC.

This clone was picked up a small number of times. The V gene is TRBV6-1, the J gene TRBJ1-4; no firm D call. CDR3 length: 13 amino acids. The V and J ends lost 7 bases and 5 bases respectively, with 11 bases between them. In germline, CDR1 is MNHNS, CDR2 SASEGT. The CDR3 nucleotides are TGTGCCAGCACCGGTTACCTAAATGAAAAACTGTTTTTT. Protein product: CASTGYLNEKLFF.